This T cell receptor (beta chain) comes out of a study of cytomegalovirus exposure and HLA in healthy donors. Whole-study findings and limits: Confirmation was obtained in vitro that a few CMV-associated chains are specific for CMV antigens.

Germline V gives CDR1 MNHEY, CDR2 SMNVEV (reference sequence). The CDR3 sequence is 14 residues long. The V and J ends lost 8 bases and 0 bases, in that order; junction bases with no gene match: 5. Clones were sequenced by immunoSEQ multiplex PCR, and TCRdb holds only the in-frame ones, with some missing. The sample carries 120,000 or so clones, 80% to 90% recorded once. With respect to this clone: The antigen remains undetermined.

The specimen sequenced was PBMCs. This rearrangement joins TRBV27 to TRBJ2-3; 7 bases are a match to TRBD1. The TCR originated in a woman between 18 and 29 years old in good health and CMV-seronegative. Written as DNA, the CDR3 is TGTGCCAGCCAAAAGACAGGGAGCACAGATACGCAGTATTTT. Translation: CASQKTGSTDTQYF.